Listed below are T cell receptor beta chains from one sample, sequenced in a study of blood T cell repertoires in COVID-19. TCRdb's table, derived via immunoSEQ multiplex PCR, lists solely in-frame clones and lacks some. The table records around 170,000 clones, about 80% of them present only once. Input material: PBMCs or T cells enriched from blood (not recorded which). The source is a man aged 60-69 years who had been exposed to COVID-19. Each CDR3 is given with its conserved first and last residue. A D gene is named only where the DNA matches it firmly. Clone size is stated in some rows and not others, as once, few, many or a class when expanded.

V	J	size	D	CDR3	DNA
TRBV7-7	TRBJ2-3	-	TRBD2	CASSLGGLAGGDTQYF	TGTGCCAGCAGCTTAGGGGGACTAGCGGGAGGAGATACGCAGTATTTT
TRBV29-1	TRBJ2-5	-	TRBD2	CSVGLAEETQYF	TGCAGCGTTGGACTAGCCGAAGAGACCCAGTACTTC
TRBV29-1	TRBJ2-1	-	TRBD2	CSVEPSSGSYTYNEQFF	TGCAGCGTTGAACCCTCTAGCGGGAGCTACACCTACAATGAGCAGTTCTTC
TRBV11-3	TRBJ2-3	-	-	CASSPPPWSNTSTDTQYF	TGTGCCAGCAGCCCTCCACCGTGGAGTAACACTAGCACAGATACGCAGTATTTT
TRBV4-1	TRBJ1-5	-	-	CASSQGGMDSYSNQPQHF	TGCGCCAGCAGCCAGGGCGGTATGGACAGTTATAGCAATCAGCCCCAGCATTTT
TRBV11-3	TRBJ2-1	-	-	CASSLGQNEQFF	TGTGCCAGCAGCTTAGGACAGAATGAGCAGTTCTTC
TRBV15	TRBJ2-6	once	-	CATSVYPGANVLTF	TGTGCCACCAGCGTCTATCCTGGGGCCAACGTCCTGACTTTC
TRBV6-5	TRBJ2-1	-	-	CASSYPNNEQFF	TGTGCCAGCAGTTACCCTAACAATGAGCAGTTCTTC
TRBV6-5	TRBJ2-2	-	TRBD1	CASRSDRGNTGELFF	TGTGCCAGCAGGAGCGACAGGGGGAACACCGGGGAGCTGTTTTTT
TRBV7-9	TRBJ2-5	-	TRBD2	CASSSSSSGESQETQYF	TGTGCCAGCAGCTCCAGTTCCAGCGGGGAGTCCCAAGAGACCCAGTACTTC
TRBV30	TRBJ1-1	once	-	CAWRGARGTEAFF	TGTGCCTGGAGAGGGGCGCGGGGCACTGAAGCTTTCTTT
TRBV7-8	TRBJ1-5	few	TRBD1	CASSSQGGNQPQHF	TGTGCCAGCAGCTCACAGGGGGGCAATCAGCCCCAGCATTTT
TRBV23-1	TRBJ2-7	-	-	CASSQCEGKQSSYEQYF	TGCGCCAGCAGTCAATGTGAAGGCAAACAGAGCTCCTACGAGCAGTACTTC
TRBV9	TRBJ2-2	-	TRBD2	CASSAPGGLAGVGTGELFF	TGTGCCAGCAGCGCCCCGGGGGGACTAGCGGGAGTTGGCACCGGGGAGCTGTTTTTT
TRBV10-2	TRBJ2-7	-	TRBD1	CASKGQGYEQYF	TGCGCCAGCAAGGGACAGGGGTACGAGCAGTACTTC
TRBV19	TRBJ2-4	-	TRBD2	CASSRGGSRDIQYF	TGTGCCAGTAGTAGGGGGGGGTCTAGGGACATTCAGTACTTC
TRBV5-4	TRBJ1-2	many	TRBD1	CASRYPGTGGGGYTF	TGTGCCAGCAGGTATCCCGGGACAGGGGGCGGCGGCTACACCTTC
TRBV19	TRBJ2-3	-	TRBD2	CASCGGGLGQVSTDTQYF	TGTGCCAGTTGTGGGGGGGGGTTGGGCCAGGTGAGCACAGATACGCAGTATTTT
TRBV3-1/TRBV3-2	TRBJ2-2	-	-	CASSQGRGTGELFF	TGTGCCAGCAGCCAAGGAAGGGGCACCGGGGAGCTGTTTTTT
TRBV7-2	TRBJ1-5	-	TRBD1	CASTPTLQGPQHF	TGTGCCAGCACCCCGACCTTACAGGGGCCACAGCATTTT
TRBV14	TRBJ1-4	-	TRBD1	CASSPGTGAGKLFF	TGTGCCAGCAGTCCCGGGACAGGAGCCGGAAAACTGTTTTTT
TRBV28	TRBJ2-2	-	-	CASSLSRLASTGELFF	TGTGCCAGCAGTTTGTCTCGGTTAGCGTCTACCGGGGAGCTGTTTTTT
TRBV24-1	TRBJ2-1	-	-	CATSGLSPASARPHNEQFF	TGTGCCACCAGTGGCCTTAGCCCCGCTAGCGCCCGCCCACACAATGAGCAGTTCTTC
TRBV6-5	TRBJ2-7	-	TRBD2	CASSYTGLAGYEQYF	TGTGCCAGCAGTTACACGGGACTAGCGGGATACGAGCAGTACTTC
TRBV25-1	TRBJ1-2	-	-	CASSESGGYTF	TGTGCCAGCAGTGAATCGGGTGGCTACACCTTC
TRBV7-3	TRBJ2-6	-	-	CASSLGQPFNGANVLTF	TGTGCCAGCAGCTTAGGGCAGCCCTTTAACGGGGCCAACGTCCTGACTTTC
TRBV6-1	TRBJ2-7	-	TRBD2	CASSGGGLAGYHEQYF	TGTGCCAGCAGTGGGGGTGGTCTAGCGGGCTACCACGAGCAGTACTTC
TRBV10-1	TRBJ2-7	few	TRBD2	CASSPSGSSYEQYF	TGCGCCAGCAGTCCTAGCGGGAGCTCCTACGAGCAGTACTTC